The text below deals with one TCR beta chain. Participant-given clinical history determined each cohort assignment. Before being deemed recovered, Cohort 3 donors had two negative PCRs, clearance, or symptom resolution. The data were obtained in a study of blood T cell repertoires in COVID-19. This table comes from immunoSEQ multiplex PCR, and its TCRdb copy is limited to in-frame clones, with some not included. The sample has under 300,000 clones, 70% to 90% seen once. V was clipped by 2 bases and J by 6 bases; unmatched bases: 8. This CDR3 has 16 residues. CDR1 and CDR2 from the germline V gene are SGHAT and FQNNGV.

This chain uses TRBV11-2 with TRBJ2-3; 10 nucleotides align to TRBD2. Sequencing was carried out using PBMCs or T cells enriched from blood (not recorded which). The receptor was derived from a woman aged 50 to 65 who had recovered from COVID-19. CDR3 sequence reads: CASSLSSGGRVDTQYF. CDR3 DNA: TGTGCCAGCAGCTTATCTAGCGGGGGTCGCGTGGATACGCAGTATTTT.